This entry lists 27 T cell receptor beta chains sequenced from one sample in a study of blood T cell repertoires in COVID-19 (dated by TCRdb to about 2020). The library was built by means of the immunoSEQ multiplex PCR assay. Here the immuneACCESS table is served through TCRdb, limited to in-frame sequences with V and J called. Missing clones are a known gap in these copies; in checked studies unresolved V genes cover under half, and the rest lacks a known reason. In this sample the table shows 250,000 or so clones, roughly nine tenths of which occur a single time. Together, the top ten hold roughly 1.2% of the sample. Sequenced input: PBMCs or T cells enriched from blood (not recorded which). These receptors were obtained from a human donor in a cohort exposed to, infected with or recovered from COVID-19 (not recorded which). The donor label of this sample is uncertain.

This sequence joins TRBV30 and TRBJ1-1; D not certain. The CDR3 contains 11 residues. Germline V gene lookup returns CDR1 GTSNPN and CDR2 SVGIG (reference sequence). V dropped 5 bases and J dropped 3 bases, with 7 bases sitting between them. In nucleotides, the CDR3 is TGTGCCTGGTCCCGGGACACTGAAGCTTTCTTT. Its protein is CAWSRDTEAFF.

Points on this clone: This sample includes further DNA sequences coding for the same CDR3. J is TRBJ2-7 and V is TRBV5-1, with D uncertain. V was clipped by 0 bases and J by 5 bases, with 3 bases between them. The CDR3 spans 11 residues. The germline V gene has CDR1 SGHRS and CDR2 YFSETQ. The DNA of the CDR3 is TGCGCCAGCAGCTTGGCCAACGAGCAGTACTTC. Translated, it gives CASSLANEQYF.

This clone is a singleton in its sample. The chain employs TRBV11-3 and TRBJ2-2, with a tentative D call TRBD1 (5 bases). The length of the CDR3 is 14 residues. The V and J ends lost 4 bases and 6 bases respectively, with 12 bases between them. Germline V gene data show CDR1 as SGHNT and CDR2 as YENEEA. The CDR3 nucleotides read TGTGCCAGCAGCTCCTTGACAGTACCCGGGGAGCTGTTTTTT. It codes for CASSSLTVPGELFF.

The CDR3 loop is CASSPGQSNEQFF. In DNA form, the CDR3 reads TGCGCCAGCAGCCCGGGACAAAGCAATGAGCAGTTCTTC. V usage is TRBV5-1 and J usage is TRBJ2-1, with a weak D call TRBD1 (6 bases). CDR1 and CDR2 (germline): SGHRS, YFSETQ. This CDR3 region has 13 residues. The germline V and J ends were trimmed by 4 bases and 6 bases, with 11 bases remaining between them.

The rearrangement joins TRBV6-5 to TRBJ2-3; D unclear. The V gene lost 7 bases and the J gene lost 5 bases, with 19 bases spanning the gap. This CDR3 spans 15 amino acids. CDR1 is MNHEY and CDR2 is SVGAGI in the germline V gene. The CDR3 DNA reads TGTGCCAGCAATCATTATCCGAATGTCAGAGATACGCAGTATTTT. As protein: CASNHYPNVRDTQYF.

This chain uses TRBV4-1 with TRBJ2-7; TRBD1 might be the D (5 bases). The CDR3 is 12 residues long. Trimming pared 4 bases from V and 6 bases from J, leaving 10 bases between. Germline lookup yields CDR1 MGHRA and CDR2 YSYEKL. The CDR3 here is CASSRRQGEQYF. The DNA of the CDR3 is TGCGCCAGCAGCCGACGGCAGGGCGAGCAGTACTTC.

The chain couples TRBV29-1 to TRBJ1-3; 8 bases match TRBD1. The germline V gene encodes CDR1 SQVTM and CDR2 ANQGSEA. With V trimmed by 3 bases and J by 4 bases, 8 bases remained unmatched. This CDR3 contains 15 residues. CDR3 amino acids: CSVEMARGPGNTIYF. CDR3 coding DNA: TGCAGCGTTGAGATGGCCAGGGGGCCCGGAAACACCATATATTTT.

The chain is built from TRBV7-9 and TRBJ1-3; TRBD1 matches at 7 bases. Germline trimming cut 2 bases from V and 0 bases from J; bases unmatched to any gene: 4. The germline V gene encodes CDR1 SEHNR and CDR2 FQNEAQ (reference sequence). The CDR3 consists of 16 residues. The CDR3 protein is CASSLRRTGSGNTIYF. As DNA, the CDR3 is TGTGCCAGCAGCTTACGCCGGACAGGCTCTGGAAACACCATATATTTT.

The CDR3 loop reads CASSPGQGPYEQYF. CDR3 bases: TGTGCCAGCAGCCCGGGACAGGGGCCCTACGAGCAGTACTTC. This sequence joins TRBV3-1 (or the pseudogene TRBV3-2) and TRBJ2-7; 10 bases are a match to TRBD1. The germline CDR1 and CDR2 sequences are LGHDT and YNNKEL (reference sequence). The CDR3 is 14 amino acids. V lost 4 bases to trimming and J lost 2 bases; unmatched junction nucleotides: 2.

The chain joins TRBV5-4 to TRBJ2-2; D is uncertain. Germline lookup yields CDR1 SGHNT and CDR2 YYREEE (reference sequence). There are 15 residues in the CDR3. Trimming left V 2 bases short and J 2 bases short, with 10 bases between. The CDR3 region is CASSLKTGNTGELFF. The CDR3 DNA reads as TGTGCCAGCAGCTTAAAGACTGGAAACACCGGGGAGCTGTTTTTT.

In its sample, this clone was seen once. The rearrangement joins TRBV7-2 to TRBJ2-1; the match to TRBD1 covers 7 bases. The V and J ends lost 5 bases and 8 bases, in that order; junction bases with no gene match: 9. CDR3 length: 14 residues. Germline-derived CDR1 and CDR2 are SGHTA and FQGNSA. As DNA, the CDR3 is TGTGCCAGCAGCCCCCTGACAGGGTCCGATGAGCAGTTCTTC. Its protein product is CASSPLTGSDEQFF.

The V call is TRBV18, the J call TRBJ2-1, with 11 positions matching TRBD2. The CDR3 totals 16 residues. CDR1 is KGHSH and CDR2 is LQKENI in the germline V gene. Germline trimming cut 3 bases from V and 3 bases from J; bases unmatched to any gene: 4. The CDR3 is CASSPPTSGGYNEQFF. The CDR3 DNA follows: TGTGCCAGCTCACCCCCCACTAGCGGGGGCTACAATGAGCAGTTCTTC.

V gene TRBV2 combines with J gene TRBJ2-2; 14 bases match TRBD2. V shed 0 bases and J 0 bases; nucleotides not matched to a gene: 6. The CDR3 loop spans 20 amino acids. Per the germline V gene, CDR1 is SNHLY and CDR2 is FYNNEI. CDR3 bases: TGTGCCAGCAGTGAAGCGGGGACTAGCGGGGGAGGTTCGAACACCGGGGAGCTGTTTTTT. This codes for CASSEAGTSGGGSNTGELFF. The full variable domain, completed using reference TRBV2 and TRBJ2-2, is EPEVTQTPSHQVTQMGQEVILRCVPISNHLYFYWYRQILGQKVEFLVSFYNNEISEKSEIFDDQFSVERPDGSNFTLKIRSTKLEDSAMYFCASSEAGTSGGGSNTGELFFGEGSRLTVL.

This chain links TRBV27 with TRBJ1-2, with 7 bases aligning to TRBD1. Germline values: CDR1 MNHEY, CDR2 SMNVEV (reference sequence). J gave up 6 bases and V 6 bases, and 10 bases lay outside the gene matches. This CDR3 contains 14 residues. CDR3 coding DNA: TGTGCCAGCAGCCAAGCCCCACAGGGGCATGGCTACACCTTC. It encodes CASSQAPQGHGYTF.

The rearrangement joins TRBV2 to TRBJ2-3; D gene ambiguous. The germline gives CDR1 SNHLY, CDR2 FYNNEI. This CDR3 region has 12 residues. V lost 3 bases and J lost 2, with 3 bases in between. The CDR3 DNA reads TGTGCCAGCAGTGACCTCACAGATACGCAGTATTTT. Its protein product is CASSDLTDTQYF.

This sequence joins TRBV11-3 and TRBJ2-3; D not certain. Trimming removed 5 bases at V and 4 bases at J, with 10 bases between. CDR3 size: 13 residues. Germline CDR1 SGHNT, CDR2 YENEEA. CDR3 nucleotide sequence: TGTGCCAGCAGCGCTGACTGGGCAGATACGCAGTATTTT. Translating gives CASSADWADTQYF. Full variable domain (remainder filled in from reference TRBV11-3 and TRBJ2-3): EAGVVQSPRYKIIEKKQPVAFWCNPISGHNTLYWYLQNLGQGPELLIRYENEEAVDDSQLPKDRFSAERLKGVDSTLKIQPAELGDSAVYLCASSADWADTQYFGPGTRLTVL.

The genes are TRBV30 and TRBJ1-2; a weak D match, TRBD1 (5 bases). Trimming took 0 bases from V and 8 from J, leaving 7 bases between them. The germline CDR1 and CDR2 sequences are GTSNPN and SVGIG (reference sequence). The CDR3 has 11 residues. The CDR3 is CAWSVRGGYTF. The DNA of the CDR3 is TGTGCCTGGAGTGTAAGGGGCGGCTACACCTTC.

The CDR3 nucleotides are TGTGCCAGCAGCTCCCACCCCCAGGCCGATGGCTATGGCTACACCTTC. The encoded protein is CASSSHPQADGYGYTF. The chain employs TRBV13 and TRBJ1-2; D uncertain. The CDR3 spans 16 residues. Between the trimmed V and J ends, which lost 4 bases and 4 bases, there was a span of 19 bases. The germline CDR1 and CDR2 sequences are PRHDT and FYEKMQ (reference sequence). Complete variable domain (other parts from reference TRBV13 and TRBJ1-2): AAGVIQSPRHLIKEKRETATLKCYPIPRHDTVYWYQQGPGQDPQFLISFYEKMQSDKGSIPDRFSAQQFSDYHSELNMSSLELGDSALYFCASSSHPQADGYGYTFGSGTRLTVV.

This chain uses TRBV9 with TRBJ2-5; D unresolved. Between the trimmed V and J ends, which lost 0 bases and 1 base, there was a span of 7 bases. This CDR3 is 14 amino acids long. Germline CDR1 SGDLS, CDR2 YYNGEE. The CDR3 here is CASSVGRIQETQYF. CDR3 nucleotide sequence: TGTGCCAGCAGCGTAGGGCGGATCCAAGAGACCCAGTACTTC.

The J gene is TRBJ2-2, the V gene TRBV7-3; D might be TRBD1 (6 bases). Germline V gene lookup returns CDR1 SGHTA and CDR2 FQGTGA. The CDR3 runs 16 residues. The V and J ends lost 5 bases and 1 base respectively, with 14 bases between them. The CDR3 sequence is CASSPISTGNTGELFF. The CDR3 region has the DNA TGTGCCAGCAGCCCCATCTCGACAGGGAACACCGGGGAGCTGTTTTTT.

CDR3 bases: TGTGCCAGCAGCTCACCCCGTAGCGGGGGGGAAACAGATACGCAGTATTTT. This translates into CASSSPRSGGETDTQYF. The chain is built from TRBV7-3 and TRBJ2-3; 11 nucleotides agree with TRBD2. V lost 4 bases to trimming and J lost 3 bases; unmatched junction nucleotides: 9. Per germline, CDR1 SGHTA and CDR2 FQGTGA. The CDR3 is 17 residues long. The whole variable domain, remainder taken from reference TRBV7-3 and TRBJ2-3, is GAGVSQTPSNKVTEKGKYVELRCDPISGHTALYWYRQSLGQGPEFLIYFQGTGAADDSGLPNDRFFAVRPEGSVSTLKIQRTERGDSAVYLCASSSPRSGGETDTQYFGPGTRLTVL.

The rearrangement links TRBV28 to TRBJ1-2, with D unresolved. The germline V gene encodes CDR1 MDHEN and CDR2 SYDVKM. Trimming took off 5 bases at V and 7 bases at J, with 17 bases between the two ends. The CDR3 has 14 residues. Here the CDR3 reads CASSLDAGDRGYTF. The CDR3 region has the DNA TGTGCCAGCAGTCTTGACGCAGGCGATCGTGGCTACACCTTC.

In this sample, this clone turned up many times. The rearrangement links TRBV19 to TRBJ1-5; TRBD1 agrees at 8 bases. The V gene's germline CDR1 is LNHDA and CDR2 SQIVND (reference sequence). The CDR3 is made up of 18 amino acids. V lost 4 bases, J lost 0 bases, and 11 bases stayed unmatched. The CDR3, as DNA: TGTGCCAGTAGTACGCCGGACAGGGCGGTGAATAGCAATCAGCCCCAGCATTTT. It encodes CASSTPDRAVNSNQPQHF.

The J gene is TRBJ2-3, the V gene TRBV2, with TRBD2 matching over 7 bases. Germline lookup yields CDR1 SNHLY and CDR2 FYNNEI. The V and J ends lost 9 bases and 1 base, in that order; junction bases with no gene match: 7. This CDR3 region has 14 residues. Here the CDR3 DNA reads TGTGCCAGTCTCCGGGGGGAGGGCACAGATACGCAGTATTTT. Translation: CASLRGEGTDTQYF.

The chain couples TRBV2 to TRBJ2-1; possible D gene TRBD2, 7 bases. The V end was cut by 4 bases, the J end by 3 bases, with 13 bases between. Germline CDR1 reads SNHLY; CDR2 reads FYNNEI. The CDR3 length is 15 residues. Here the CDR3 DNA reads TGTGCCAGCAGTGTAGGGGGGGCCGACTACAATGAGCAGTTCTTC. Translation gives CASSVGGADYNEQFF.

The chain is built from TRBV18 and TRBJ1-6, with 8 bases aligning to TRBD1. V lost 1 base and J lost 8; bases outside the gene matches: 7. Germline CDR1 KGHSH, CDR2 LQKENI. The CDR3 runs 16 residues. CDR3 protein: CASSPQAGGLDSPLHF. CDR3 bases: TGTGCCAGCTCACCACAGGCAGGGGGCTTAGATTCACCCCTCCACTTT.

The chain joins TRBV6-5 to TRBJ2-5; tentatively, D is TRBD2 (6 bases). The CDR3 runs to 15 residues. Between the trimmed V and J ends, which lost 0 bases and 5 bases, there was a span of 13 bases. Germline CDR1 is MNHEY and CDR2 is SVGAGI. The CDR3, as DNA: TGTGCCAGCAGTTACTCGCGACTAGAATCCGAGACCCAGTACTTC. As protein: CASSYSRLESETQYF.